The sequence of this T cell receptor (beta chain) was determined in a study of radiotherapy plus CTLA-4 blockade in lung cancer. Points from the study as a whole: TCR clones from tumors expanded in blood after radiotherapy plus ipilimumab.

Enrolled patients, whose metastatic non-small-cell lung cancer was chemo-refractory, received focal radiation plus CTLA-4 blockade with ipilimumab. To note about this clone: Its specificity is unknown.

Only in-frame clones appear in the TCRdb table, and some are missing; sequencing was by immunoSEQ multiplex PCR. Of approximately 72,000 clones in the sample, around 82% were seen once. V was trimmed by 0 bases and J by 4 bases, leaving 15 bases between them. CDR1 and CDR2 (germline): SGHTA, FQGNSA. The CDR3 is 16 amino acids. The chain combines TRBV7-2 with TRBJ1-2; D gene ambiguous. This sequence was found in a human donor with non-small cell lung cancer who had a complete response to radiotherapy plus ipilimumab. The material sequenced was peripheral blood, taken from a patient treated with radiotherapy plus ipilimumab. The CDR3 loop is CASSLAETSLGYGYTF. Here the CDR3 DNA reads TGTGCCAGCAGCTTAGCCGAGACGAGTTTAGGCTATGGCTACACCTTC.